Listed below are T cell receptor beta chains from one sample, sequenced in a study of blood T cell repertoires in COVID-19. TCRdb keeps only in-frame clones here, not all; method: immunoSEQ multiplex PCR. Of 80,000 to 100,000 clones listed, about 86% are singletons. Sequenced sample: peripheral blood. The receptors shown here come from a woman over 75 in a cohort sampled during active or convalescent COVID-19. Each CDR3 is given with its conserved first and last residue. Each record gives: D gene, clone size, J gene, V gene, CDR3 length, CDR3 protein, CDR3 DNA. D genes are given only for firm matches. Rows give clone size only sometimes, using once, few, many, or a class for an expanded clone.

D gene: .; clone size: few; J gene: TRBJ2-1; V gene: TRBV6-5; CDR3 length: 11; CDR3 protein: CAEGQNNEQFF; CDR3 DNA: TGTGCCGAAGGACAGAACAATGAGCAGTTCTTC
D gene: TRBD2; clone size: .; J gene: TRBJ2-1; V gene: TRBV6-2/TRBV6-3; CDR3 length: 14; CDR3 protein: CASSYTQLAGEQFF; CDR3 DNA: TGTGCCAGCAGTTACACACAGCTAGCGGGAGAGCAGTTCTTC
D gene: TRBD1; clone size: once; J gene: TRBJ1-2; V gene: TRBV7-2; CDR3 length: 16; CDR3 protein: CASSRSAGTAGRGYTF; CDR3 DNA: TGTGCCAGCAGTCGTAGTGCTGGGACAGCCGGCAGGGGCTACACCTTC
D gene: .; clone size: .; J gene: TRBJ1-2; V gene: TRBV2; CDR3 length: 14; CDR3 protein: CASTSLGGAYGYTF; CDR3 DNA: TGTGCCAGCACCAGCCTCGGCGGCGCCTATGGCTACACCTTC
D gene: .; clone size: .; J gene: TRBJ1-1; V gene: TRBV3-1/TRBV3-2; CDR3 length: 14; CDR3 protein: CASSRGTMNTEAFF; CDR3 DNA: TGTGCCAGCAGCCGCGGGACCATGAACACTGAAGCTTTCTTT
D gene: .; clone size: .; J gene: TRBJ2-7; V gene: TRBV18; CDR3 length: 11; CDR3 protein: CASSPGDEQYF; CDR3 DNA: TGTGCCAGCTCACCAGGAGACGAGCAGTACTTC
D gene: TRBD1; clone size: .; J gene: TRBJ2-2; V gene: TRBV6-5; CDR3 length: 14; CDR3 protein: CASKGQGYTGELFF; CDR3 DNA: TGTGCCAGCAAGGGACAGGGATACACCGGGGAGCTGTTTTTT
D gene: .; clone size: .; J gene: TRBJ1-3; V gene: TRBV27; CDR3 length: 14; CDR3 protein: CASSLHGAGNTIYF; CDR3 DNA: TGTGCCAGCAGTTTACACGGGGCTGGAAACACCATATATTTT
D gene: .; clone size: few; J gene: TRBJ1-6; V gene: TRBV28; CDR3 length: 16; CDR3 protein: CASSDRVSSYNSPLHF; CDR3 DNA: TGTGCCAGCAGTGACCGGGTGAGCTCCTATAATTCACCCCTCCACTTT
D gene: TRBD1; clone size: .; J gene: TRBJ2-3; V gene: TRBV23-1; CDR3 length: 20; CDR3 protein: CASSHESKSRWDRFTDTQYF; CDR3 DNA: TGCGCCAGCAGTCACGAAAGCAAATCCAGATGGGACAGGTTTACCGATACGCAGTATTTT
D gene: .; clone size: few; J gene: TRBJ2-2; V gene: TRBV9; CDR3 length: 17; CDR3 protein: CASSGGLIGANTGELFF; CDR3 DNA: TGTGCCAGCAGCGGGGGACTCATTGGGGCGAACACCGGGGAGCTGTTTTTT
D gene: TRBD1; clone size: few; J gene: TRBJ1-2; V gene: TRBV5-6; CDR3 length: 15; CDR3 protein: CASSWTGTDDYGYTF; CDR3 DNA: TGTGCCAGCAGCTGGACCGGGACAGATGACTATGGCTACACCTTC
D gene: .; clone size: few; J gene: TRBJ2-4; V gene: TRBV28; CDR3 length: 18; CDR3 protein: CASSLWGQLGGAKNIQYF; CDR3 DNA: TGTGCCAGCAGTTTATGGGGTCAACTCGGCGGGGCCAAAAACATTCAGTACTTC
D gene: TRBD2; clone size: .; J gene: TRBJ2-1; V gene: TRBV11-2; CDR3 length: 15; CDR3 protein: CASSLGLAGGNEQFF; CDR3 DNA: TGTGCCAGCAGCCTTGGACTAGCGGGGGGTAATGAGCAGTTCTTC
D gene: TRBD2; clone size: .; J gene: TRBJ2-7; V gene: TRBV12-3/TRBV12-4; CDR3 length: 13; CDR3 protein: CASGTSGLYEQYF; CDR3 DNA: TGTGCCAGCGGGACTAGCGGTCTTTACGAGCAGTACTTC
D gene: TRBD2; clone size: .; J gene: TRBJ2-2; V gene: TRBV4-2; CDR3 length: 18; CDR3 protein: CASSQTGTSGRGAGELFF; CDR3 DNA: TGTGCCAGCAGCCAGACCGGGACTAGCGGGAGAGGGGCCGGGGAGCTGTTTTTT
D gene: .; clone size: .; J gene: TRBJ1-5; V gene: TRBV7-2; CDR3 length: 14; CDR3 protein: CASSQDSGNQPQHF; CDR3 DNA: TGTGCCAGCAGCCAGGACAGTGGAAATCAGCCCCAGCATTTT
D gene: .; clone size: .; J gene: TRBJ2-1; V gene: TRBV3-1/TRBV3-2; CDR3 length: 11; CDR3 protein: CASSRADEQFF; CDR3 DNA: TGTGCCAGCAGCCGTGCGGATGAGCAGTTCTTC
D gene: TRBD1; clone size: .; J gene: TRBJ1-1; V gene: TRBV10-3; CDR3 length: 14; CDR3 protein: CAISEGGRYTEAFF; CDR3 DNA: TGTGCCATCAGTGAAGGGGGCAGATACACTGAAGCTTTCTTT
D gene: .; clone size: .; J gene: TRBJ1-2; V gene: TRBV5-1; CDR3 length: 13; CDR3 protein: CASRLREGYGYTF; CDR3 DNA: TGCGCCAGCAGACTCAGGGAAGGATATGGCTACACCTTC
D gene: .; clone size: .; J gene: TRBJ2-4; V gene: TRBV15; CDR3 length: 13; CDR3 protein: CATSRDTGNIQYF; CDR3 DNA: TGTGCCACCAGCAGAGACACAGGGAACATTCAGTACTTC
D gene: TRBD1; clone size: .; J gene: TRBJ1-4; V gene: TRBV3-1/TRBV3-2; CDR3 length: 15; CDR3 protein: CASSQSGRGREKLFF; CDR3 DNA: TGTGCCAGCAGCCAATCGGGCAGGGGGCGTGAAAAACTGTTTTTT
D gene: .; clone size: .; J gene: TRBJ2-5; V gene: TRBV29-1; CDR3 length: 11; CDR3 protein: CSVGQQETQYF; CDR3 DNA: TGCAGCGTTGGACAGCAAGAGACCCAGTACTTC
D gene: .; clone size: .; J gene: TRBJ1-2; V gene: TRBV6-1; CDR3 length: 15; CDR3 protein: CASSEGVWGGDGYTF; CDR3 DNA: TGTGCCAGCAGTGAAGGTGTCTGGGGGGGGGATGGCTACACCTTC
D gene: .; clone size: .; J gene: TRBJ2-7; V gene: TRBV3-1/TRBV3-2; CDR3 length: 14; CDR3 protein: CASSQTSKGYEQYF; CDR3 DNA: TGTGCCAGCAGCCAAACTAGCAAGGGTTACGAGCAGTACTTC
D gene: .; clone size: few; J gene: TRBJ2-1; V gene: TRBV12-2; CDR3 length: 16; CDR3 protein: CASRVRTSGNYNEQFF; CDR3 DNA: TGTGCAAGTCGCGTTCGGACTAGCGGGAATTACAATGAGCAGTTCTTC
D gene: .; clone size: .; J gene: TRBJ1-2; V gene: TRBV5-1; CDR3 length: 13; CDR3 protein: CASSLETLNGYTF; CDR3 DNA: TGCGCCAGCAGCTTGGAGACACTGAATGGCTACACCTTC
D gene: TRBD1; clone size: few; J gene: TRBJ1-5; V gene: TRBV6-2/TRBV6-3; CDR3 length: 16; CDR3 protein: CASSPGRDRGNQPQHF; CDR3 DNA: TGTGCCAGCAGCCCTGGACGGGACAGGGGGAATCAGCCCCAGCATTTT
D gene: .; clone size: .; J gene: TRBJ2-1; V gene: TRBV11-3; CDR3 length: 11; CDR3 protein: CASTSYNEQFF; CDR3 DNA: TGTGCCAGCACCAGCTACAATGAGCAGTTCTTC
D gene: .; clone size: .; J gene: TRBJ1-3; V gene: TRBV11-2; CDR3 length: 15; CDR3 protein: CASSPSVGSGNTIYF; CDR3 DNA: TGTGCCAGCAGCCCTTCGGTCGGCTCTGGAAACACCATATATTTT
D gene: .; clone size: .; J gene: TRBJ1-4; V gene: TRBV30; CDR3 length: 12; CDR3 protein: CAWSARNEKLFF; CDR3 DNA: TGTGCCTGGAGTGCACGGAATGAAAAACTGTTTTTT
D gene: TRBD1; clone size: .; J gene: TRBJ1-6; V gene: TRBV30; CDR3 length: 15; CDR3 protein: CAWSLTGGYNSPLHF; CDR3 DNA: TGTGCCTGGAGTCTAACAGGGGGCTATAATTCACCCCTCCACTTT
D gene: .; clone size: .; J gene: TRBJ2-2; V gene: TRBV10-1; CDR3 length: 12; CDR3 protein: CASSPGYGELFF; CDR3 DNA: TGCGCCAGCAGCCCAGGGTACGGGGAGCTGTTTTTT
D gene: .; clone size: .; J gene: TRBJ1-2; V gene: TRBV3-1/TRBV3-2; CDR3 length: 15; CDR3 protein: CASSAPGTSLPGYTF; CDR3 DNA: TGTGCCAGCAGCGCACCCGGGACATCACTCCCTGGCTACACCTTC
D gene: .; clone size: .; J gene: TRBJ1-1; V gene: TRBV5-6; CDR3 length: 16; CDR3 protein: CASSLVLGGSDTEAFF; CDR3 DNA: TGTGCCAGCAGCTTGGTTCTGGGGGGGTCGGACACTGAAGCTTTCTTT
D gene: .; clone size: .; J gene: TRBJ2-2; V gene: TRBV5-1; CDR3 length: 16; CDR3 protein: CASSLATSAGAGELFF; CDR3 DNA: TGCGCCAGCAGCTTGGCCACGTCAGCAGGTGCCGGGGAGCTGTTTTTT
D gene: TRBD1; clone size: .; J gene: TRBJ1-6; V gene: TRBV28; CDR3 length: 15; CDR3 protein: CASSRLDRANSPLHF; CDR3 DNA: TGTGCCAGCAGTCGGTTGGACAGGGCGAATTCACCCCTCCACTTT
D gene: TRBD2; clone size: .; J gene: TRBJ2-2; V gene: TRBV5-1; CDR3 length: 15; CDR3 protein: CASAGIAGDTGELFF; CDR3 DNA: TGCGCCAGCGCTGGGATAGCGGGAGACACCGGGGAGCTGTTTTTT
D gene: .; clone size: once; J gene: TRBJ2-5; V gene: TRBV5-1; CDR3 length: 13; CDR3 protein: CASSSGSVETQYF; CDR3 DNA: TGCGCCAGCAGCTCCGGGTCGGTGGAGACCCAGTACTTC
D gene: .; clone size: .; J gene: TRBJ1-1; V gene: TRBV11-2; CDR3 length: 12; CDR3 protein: CASSSYRVGAFF; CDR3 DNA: TGTGCCAGCAGCTCCTACAGGGTTGGAGCTTTCTTT
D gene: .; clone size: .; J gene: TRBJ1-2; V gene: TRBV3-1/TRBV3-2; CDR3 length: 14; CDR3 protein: CASSPTGSGGGYTF; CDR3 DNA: TGTGCCAGCAGCCCGACCGGTTCGGGGGGGGGCTACACCTTC
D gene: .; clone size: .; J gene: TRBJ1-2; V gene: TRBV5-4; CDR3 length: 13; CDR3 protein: CASRRDIPYGYTF; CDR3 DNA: TGTGCCAGCAGACGTGACATCCCCTATGGCTACACCTTC
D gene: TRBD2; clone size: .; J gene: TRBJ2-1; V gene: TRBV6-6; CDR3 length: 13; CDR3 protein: CASTSAGEGEQFF; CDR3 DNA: TGTGCCAGCACCTCAGCGGGAGAAGGTGAGCAGTTCTTC
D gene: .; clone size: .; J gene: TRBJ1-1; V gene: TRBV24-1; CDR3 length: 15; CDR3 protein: CATSDSREPFTEAFF; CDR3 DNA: TGTGCCACCAGTGATTCCCGGGAACCCTTCACTGAAGCTTTCTTT
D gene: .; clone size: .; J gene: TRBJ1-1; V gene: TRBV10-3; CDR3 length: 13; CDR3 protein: CAHTPGRDTEAFF; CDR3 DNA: TGTGCCCACACCCCAGGGAGGGACACTGAAGCTTTCTTT
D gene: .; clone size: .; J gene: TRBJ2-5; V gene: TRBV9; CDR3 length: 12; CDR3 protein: CASSASSETQYF; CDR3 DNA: TGTGCCAGCAGCGCCTCCTCGGAGACCCAGTACTTC
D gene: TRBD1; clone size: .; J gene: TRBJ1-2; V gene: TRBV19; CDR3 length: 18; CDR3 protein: CASSILPRGQATLYGYTF; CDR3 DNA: TGTGCCAGTAGTATTCTCCCCCGAGGACAGGCTACCCTCTATGGCTACACCTTC
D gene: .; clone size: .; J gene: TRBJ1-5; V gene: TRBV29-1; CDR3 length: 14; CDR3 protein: CSVSTGTSNQPQHF; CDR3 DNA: TGCAGCGTGTCAACAGGGACCAGCAATCAGCCCCAGCATTTT
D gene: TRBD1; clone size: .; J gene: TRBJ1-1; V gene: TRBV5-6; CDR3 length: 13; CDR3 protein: CASSLAGGSEAFF; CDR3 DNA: TGTGCCAGCAGCTTGGCAGGGGGCTCTGAAGCTTTCTTT
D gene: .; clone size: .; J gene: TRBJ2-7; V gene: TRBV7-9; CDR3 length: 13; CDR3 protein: CASSSLGLTEQYF; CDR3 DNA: TGTGCCAGCAGCTCCCTCGGGTTAACCGAGCAGTACTTC
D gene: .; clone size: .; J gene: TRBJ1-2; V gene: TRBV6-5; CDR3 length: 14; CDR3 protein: CASRPPGGNYGYTF; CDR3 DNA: TGTGCCAGCAGGCCGCCGGGGGGGAACTATGGCTACACCTTC
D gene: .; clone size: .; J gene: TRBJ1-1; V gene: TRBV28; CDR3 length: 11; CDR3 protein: CASGTPTEAFF; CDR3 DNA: TGTGCCAGCGGGACTCCGACTGAAGCTTTCTTT
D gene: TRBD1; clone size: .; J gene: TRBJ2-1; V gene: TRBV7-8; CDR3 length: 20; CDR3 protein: CASSRRPLYTGQGLYNEQFF; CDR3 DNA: TGTGCCAGCAGCCGTAGGCCCCTTTACACGGGACAGGGGCTCTACAATGAGCAGTTCTTC
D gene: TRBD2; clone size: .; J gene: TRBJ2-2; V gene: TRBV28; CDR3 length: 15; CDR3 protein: CASRSAGGNTGELFF; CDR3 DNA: TGTGCCAGCAGGTCAGCGGGAGGGAACACCGGGGAGCTGTTTTTT
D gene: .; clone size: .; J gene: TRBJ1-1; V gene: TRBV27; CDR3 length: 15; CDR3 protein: CASSLSAGGWTEAFF; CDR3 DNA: TGTGCCAGCAGTTTATCCGCCGGGGGGTGGACTGAAGCTTTCTTT
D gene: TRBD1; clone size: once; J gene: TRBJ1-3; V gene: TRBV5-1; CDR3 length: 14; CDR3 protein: CASSLGQGGNTIYF; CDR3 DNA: TGCGCCAGCAGCTTGGGACAGGGGGGGAACACCATATATTTT
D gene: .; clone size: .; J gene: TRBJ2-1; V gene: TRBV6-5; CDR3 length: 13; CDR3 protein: CASRSEFRDEQFF; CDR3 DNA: TGTGCCAGCAGAAGTGAGTTTCGCGATGAGCAGTTCTTC
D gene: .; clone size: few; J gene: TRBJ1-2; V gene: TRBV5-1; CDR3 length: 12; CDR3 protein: CASSLAGYGYTF; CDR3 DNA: TGCGCCAGCAGCTTGGCCGGGTATGGCTACACCTTC
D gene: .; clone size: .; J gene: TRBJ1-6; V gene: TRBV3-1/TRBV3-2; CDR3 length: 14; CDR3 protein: CASSPGEGLGPLHF; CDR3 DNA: TGTGCCAGCAGCCCCGGGGAGGGCCTCGGGCCTCTCCACTTT